This paragraph covers one TCR beta chain sequence. These data originate in a study of blood T cell repertoires in COVID-19. For the study at large: Donors in the United States, Italy and Spain gave samples during acute or convalescent COVID-19. T cells, B-cell-depleted T cells, or PBMCs provided the cDNA or gDNA that served as material.

There are 16 residues in the CDR3. Germline V gene lookup returns CDR1 SGDLS and CDR2 YYNGEE. J gave up 3 bases and V 3 bases, and 11 bases lay outside the gene matches. In the authors' workflow: Amplification from reference gene primers served as the basis for estimated nucleated cell counts. The assay was immunoSEQ multiplex PCR, and TCRdb's table has in-frame clones only and misses some. V, J and clone size are those of that table, while D and trimming were read from the DNA. This table has about 200,000 clones, roughly 90% appearing once. The sequenced material came from peripheral blood. The chain has TRBV9 and TRBJ1-2; 7 bases are shared with TRBD1. The receptor's source is a man aged 55-75 years who had recovered from COVID-19. The DNA for the CDR3 is TGTGCCAGCAGCGGTGGGGCGGCAGGGGGAGACTATGGCTACACCTTC. This encodes CASSGGAAGGDYGYTF. The full variable domain, its missing parts supplied by reference TRBV9 and TRBJ1-2, is DSGVTQTPKHLITATGQRVTLRCSPRSGDLSVYWYQQSLDQGLQFLIQYYNGEERAKGNILERFSAQQFPDLHSELNLSSLELGDSALYFCASSGGAAGGDYGYTFGSGTRLTVV.